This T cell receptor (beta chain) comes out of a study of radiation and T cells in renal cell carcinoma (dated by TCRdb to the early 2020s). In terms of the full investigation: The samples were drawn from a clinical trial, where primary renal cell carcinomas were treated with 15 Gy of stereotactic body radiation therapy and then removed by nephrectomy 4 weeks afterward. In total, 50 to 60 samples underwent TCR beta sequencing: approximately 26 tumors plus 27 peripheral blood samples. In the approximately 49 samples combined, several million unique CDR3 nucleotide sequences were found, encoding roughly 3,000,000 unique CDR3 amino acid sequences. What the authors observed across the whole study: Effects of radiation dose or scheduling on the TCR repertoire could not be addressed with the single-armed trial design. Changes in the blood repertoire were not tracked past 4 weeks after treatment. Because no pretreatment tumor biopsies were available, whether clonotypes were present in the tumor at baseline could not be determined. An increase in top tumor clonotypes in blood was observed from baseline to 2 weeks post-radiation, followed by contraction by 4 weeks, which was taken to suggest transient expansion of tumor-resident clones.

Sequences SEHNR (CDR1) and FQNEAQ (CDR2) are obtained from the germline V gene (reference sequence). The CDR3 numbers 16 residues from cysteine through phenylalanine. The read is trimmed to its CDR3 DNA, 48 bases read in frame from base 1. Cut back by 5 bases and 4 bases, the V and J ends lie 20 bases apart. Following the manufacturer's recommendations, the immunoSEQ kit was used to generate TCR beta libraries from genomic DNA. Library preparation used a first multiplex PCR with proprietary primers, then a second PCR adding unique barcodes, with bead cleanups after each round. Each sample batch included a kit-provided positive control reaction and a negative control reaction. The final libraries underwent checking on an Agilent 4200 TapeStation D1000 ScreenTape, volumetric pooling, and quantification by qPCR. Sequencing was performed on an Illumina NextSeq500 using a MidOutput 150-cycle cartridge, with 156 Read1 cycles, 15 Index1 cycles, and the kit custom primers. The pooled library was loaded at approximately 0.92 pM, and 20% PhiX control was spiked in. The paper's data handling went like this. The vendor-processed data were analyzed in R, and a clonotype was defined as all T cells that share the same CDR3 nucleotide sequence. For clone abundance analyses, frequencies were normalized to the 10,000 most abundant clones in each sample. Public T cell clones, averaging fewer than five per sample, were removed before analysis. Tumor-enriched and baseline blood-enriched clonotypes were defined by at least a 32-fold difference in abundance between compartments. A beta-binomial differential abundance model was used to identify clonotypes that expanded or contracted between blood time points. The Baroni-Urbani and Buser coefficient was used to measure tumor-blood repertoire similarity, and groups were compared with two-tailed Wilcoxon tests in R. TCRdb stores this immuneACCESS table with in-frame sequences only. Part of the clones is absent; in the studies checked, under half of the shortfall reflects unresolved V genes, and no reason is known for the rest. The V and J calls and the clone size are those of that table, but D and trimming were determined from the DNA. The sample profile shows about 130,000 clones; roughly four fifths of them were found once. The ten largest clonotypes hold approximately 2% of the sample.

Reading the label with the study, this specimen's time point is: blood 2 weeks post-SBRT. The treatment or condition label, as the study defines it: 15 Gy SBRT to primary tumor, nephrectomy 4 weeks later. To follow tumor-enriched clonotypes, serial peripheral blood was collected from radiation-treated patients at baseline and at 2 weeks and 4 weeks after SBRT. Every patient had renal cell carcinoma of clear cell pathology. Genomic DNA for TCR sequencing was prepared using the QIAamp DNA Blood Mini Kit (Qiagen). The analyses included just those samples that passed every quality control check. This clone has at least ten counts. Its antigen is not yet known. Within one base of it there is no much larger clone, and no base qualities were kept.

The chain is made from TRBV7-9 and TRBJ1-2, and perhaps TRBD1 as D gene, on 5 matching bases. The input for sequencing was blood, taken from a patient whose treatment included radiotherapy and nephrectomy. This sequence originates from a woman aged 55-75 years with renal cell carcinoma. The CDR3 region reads CASSGGSTPSIYGYTF. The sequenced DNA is TGTGCCAGCAGCGGGGGGTCAACCCCCTCTATCTATGGCTACACCTTC.